This TCR beta chain was retrieved from a study of Ad26.COV2.S vaccination and SARS-CoV-2 variants. A note on this clone: Its matching antigen is unknown.

Overall study results and limits: CD8+ and CD4+ T cells specific for spike reportedly responded with substantial breadth after vaccination. Measurement of non-spike TCR breadth gave similar results in vaccine and placebo recipients. An underestimation of total T cell responses may have resulted from the TCR breadth and depth analyses.

There are 19 residues in the CDR3. Germline V gene sequence: CDR1 SGHNT, CDR2 YYREEE (reference sequence). V shed 4 bases and J 7 bases; nucleotides not matched to a gene: 23. Assay: immunoSEQ multiplex PCR; the TCRdb copy retains only in-frame clones and omits some. The sample lists some 180,000 clones; approximately 88% were seen once. The clonotype was recovered from a human donor who had recovered from COVID-19. The sequences come from peripheral blood, collected after recovery from COVID-19. The chain carries TRBV5-4 and TRBJ2-7; 10 bases match TRBD1. The CDR3 DNA reads TGTGCCAGCAGCCAAAGACAGGGGGCTAGGCGTCCGGCGCCGGAGGAGCAGTACTTC. It encodes CASSQRQGARRPAPEEQYF.